This T cell receptor beta chain was captured by sequencing in a study of cytomegalovirus exposure and HLA in healthy donors. The PCR made use of 60 Vbeta and 13 Jbeta primers. Method: immunoSEQ multiplex PCR; TCRdb's copy keeps in-frame clones and lacks some. The sample shows about 69,000 clones, about 70% of them seen only once. This clone was picked up a small number of times. The V gene end was trimmed by 7 bases and the J gene end by 7 bases; junction bases not matched to a gene: 13. The CDR3 totals 16 residues. Germline-derived CDR1 and CDR2 are SGHVS and FQNEAQ. The receptor was derived from a woman aged 30 to 39 in good health and CMV-seronegative. Sample: PBMCs. The chain employs TRBV7-8 and TRBJ1-4, with TRBD1 matching 9 bases. Written as DNA, the CDR3 is TGTGCCAGCACCAAAACACAGGGGGCGCGCGGTGAAAAACTGTTTTTT. As protein: CASTKTQGARGEKLFF.